These 9 T cell receptor beta chains were sequenced from one sample in a study of T cell responses to AZD1222 COVID-19 vaccine. The assay was immunoSEQ multiplex PCR, and TCRdb's table has in-frame clones only and misses some. The table lists approximately 60,000 clones, roughly 84% of them singletons. The sequencing used peripheral blood, collected on day 0 of AZD1222 vaccination. Every receptor here comes from an adult in good health.

The chain recombines TRBV20-1 with TRBJ2-7; D gene uncertain. V lost 8 bases and J lost 3, with 11 bases in between. The CDR3 contains 11 residues. The V gene's germline CDR1 is DFQATT and CDR2 SNEGSKA (reference sequence). The CDR3 nucleotides are TGCAGTCCTCCTGAAGACTACGAGCAGTACTTC. Translation: CSPPEDYEQYF.

There are a few counts of this clone. The V gene is TRBV5-8, the J gene TRBJ2-2, with D possibly being TRBD2 (6 bases). Between the trimmed V and J ends, which lost 4 bases and 6 bases, there was a span of 16 bases. The germline V gene has CDR1 SGHTS and CDR2 YDEGEE. The CDR3 covers 15 residues. CDR3 DNA sequence: TGTGCCAGCAGCCTGGGGGGTGTCGGACCCGGGGAGCTGTTTTTT. Translated, it gives CASSLGGVGPGELFF.

CDR3 DNA sequence: TGTGCCAGTAGTAACCCCGGGGGGGTGAACACTGAAGCTTTCTTT. The encoded protein is CASSNPGGVNTEAFF. The chain has TRBV19 and TRBJ1-1; tentatively, D is TRBD1 (5 bases). V was trimmed by 4 bases and J by 0 bases, leaving 12 bases between them. The CDR3 consists of 15 residues. CDR1 is LNHDA and CDR2 is SQIVND in the germline V gene (reference sequence). The full variable domain, completed using reference TRBV19 and TRBJ1-1, is DGGITQSPKYLFRKEGQNVTLSCEQNLNHDAMYWYRQDPGQGLRLIYYSQIVNDFQKGDIAEGYSVSREKKESFPLTVTSAQKNPTAFYLCASSNPGGVNTEAFFGQGTRLTVV.

The rearrangement links TRBV2 to TRBJ1-6; the D gene is possibly TRBD1 (5 bases). V gave up 11 bases and J gave up 8 bases, with 16 bases separating them. The CDR3 has 13 amino acids. CDR1 and CDR2 from the germline V gene are SNHLY and FYNNEI. For the CDR3, the DNA is TGTGCCGGCTCTCGGGGGGTCTATTCACCCCTCCACTTT. Amino acids: CAGSRGVYSPLHF.

The rearrangement uses TRBV9 and TRBJ1-5; D possibly corresponds to TRBD1 (5 bases). CDR1 is SGDLS, CDR2 YYNGEE, per germline. The CDR3 has 15 residues. V gave up 0 bases and J gave up 3 bases, with 10 bases separating them. In DNA form, the CDR3 reads TGTGCCAGCAGCGTAGATCCAGGGCCCAATCAGCCCCAGCATTTT. Translated: CASSVDPGPNQPQHF.

V gene TRBV12-3 or TRBV12-4 combines with J gene TRBJ1-2; D remains unclear. The V gene lost 5 bases and the J gene lost 5 bases, with 6 bases spanning the gap. The CDR3 spans 11 residues. The chain's CDR3 is CASSRRYGYTF. The DNA for the CDR3 is TGTGCCAGCAGTCGACGGTATGGCTACACCTTC.

Here the CDR3 reads CASSGTDPTQPQHF. Written as DNA, the CDR3 is TGTGCCAGCAGTGGGACAGACCCCACTCAGCCCCAGCATTTT. J is TRBJ1-5 and V is TRBV2, with a possible D match to TRBD1 (6 bases). CDR3 size: 14 residues. Deletions cut 4 bases from V and 6 bases from J, with 13 bases between. Germline-derived CDR1 and CDR2 are SNHLY and FYNNEI.

The V and J genes are TRBV6-5 and TRBJ1-2; D possibly corresponds to TRBD1 (5 bases). Germline assignment: CDR1 MNHEY and CDR2 SVGAGI. The CDR3 sequence is 13 residues long. The V and J ends lost 6 bases and 4 bases respectively, with 12 bases between them. The CDR3 loop reads CASSLTATYGYTF. The CDR3 DNA is TGTGCCAGCAGCCTGACAGCTACCTATGGCTACACCTTC.

The table lists this clone with many counts. The chain carries TRBV1 and TRBJ2-1; the D segment call TRBD2 is taken from the table without a DNA check. TRBV1 corresponds to a pseudogene. The CDR3 contains 19 residues. Written as DNA, the CDR3 is TGCACCAGCAGCCAAGATGCCCGCTCCGGGGGTCTCTCCTACAATGAGCAGTTCTTC. Protein product: CTSSQDARSGGLSYNEQFF.